The rows below give T cell receptor beta chains drawn from one sample of a study of preoperative IRX-2 immunotherapy in early breast cancer. Assay used: immunoSEQ multiplex PCR; TCRdb lists only in-frame clones, some missing. Here the sample spans 30,000 to 35,000 clones, around 96% being singletons. The specimen was taken from a patient treated with IRX-2 immunotherapy. All receptors derive from a human donor with breast cancer. The CDR3 runs from the conserved cysteine through the conserved F or W. A D gene is named only where the DNA matches it firmly. Clone size is stated in some rows and not others, as once, few, many or a class when expanded.

d_gene: .
abundance: once
j_gene: TRBJ2-3
v_gene: TRBV5-4
CDR3aa: CASSSGTFTDTQYF
CDR3nt: TGTGCCAGCAGCTCCGGGACTTTCACAGATACGCAGTATTTT

d_gene: .
abundance: .
j_gene: TRBJ1-6
v_gene: TRBV2
CDR3aa: CASSGRAEARHF
CDR3nt: TGTGCCAGCTCTGGCAGGGCGGAGGCCCGCCACTTT

d_gene: TRBD1
abundance: .
j_gene: TRBJ1-6
v_gene: TRBV5-1
CDR3aa: CASSLEGQRSPLHF
CDR3nt: TGCGCCAGCAGCTTGGAGGGACAGCGCTCACCCCTCCACTTT

d_gene: .
abundance: .
j_gene: TRBJ1-2
v_gene: TRBV9
CDR3aa: CASSPSGSGVNYGYTF
CDR3nt: TGTGCCAGCAGCCCTTCGGGATCGGGGGTTAACTATGGCTACACCTTC

d_gene: TRBD2
abundance: once
j_gene: TRBJ2-1
v_gene: TRBV7-9
CDR3aa: CASSRLAGDSYNEQFF
CDR3nt: TGTGCCAGCAGCCGACTAGCGGGCGACTCCTACAATGAGCAGTTCTTC

d_gene: .
abundance: .
j_gene: TRBJ2-4
v_gene: TRBV2
CDR3aa: CASSLEGGRGNIQYF
CDR3nt: TGTGCCAGCAGTCTTGAGGGGGGTAGGGGGAACATTCAGTACTTC

d_gene: .
abundance: .
j_gene: TRBJ1-5
v_gene: TRBV7-8
CDR3aa: CASSFGRGVGNQPQHF
CDR3nt: TGTGCCAGCAGCTTTGGCAGGGGTGTCGGCAATCAGCCCCAGCATTTT

d_gene: .
abundance: .
j_gene: TRBJ1-4
v_gene: TRBV15
CDR3aa: CATSRDRRNWLTNEKLFF
CDR3nt: TGTGCCACCAGCAGAGATAGGAGGAATTGGTTAACTAATGAAAAACTGTTTTTT

d_gene: .
abundance: .
j_gene: TRBJ1-5
v_gene: TRBV19
CDR3aa: CASSQLHQPQHF
CDR3nt: TGTGCCAGTAGCCAATTGCATCAGCCCCAGCATTTT

d_gene: .
abundance: .
j_gene: TRBJ1-5
v_gene: TRBV5-6
CDR3aa: CASSLWGRNNQPQHF
CDR3nt: TGTGCCAGCAGCTTGTGGGGTAGGAACAATCAGCCCCAGCATTTT

d_gene: .
abundance: .
j_gene: TRBJ1-1
v_gene: TRBV7-9
CDR3aa: CASSPLGGKRTEAFF
CDR3nt: TGTGCCAGCAGCCCCCTGGGCGGGAAGAGGACTGAAGCTTTCTTT

d_gene: .
abundance: .
j_gene: TRBJ2-1
v_gene: TRBV18
CDR3aa: CASSPETSEQFF
CDR3nt: TGTGCCAGCTCACCAGAGACAAGTGAGCAGTTCTTC

d_gene: .
abundance: once
j_gene: TRBJ1-2
v_gene: TRBV29-1
CDR3aa: CSVGVSQGYTF
CDR3nt: TGCAGCGTTGGCGTTTCGCAGGGCTACACCTTC

d_gene: .
abundance: .
j_gene: TRBJ1-3
v_gene: TRBV6-6
CDR3aa: CASSYSIGTGNTIYF
CDR3nt: TGTGCCAGCAGTTACTCGATAGGGACGGGAAACACCATATATTTT

d_gene: .
abundance: .
j_gene: TRBJ1-2
v_gene: TRBV5-4
CDR3aa: CASSLAGNGDGYTF
CDR3nt: TGTGCCAGCAGCTTGGCAGGGAACGGGGATGGCTACACCTTC

d_gene: .
abundance: .
j_gene: TRBJ2-3
v_gene: TRBV5-4
CDR3aa: CASSLKKGLSTDTQYF
CDR3nt: TGTGCCAGCAGCTTGAAAAAGGGACTTAGCACAGATACGCAGTATTTT

d_gene: .
abundance: .
j_gene: TRBJ1-1
v_gene: TRBV10-3
CDR3aa: CAIREGTVNTEAFF
CDR3nt: TGTGCCATCAGAGAAGGTACAGTAAACACTGAAGCTTTCTTT

d_gene: TRBD2
abundance: .
j_gene: TRBJ2-3
v_gene: TRBV7-3
CDR3aa: CASSLYTGGPGDTQYF
CDR3nt: TGTGCCAGCAGCTTATATACGGGGGGGCCAGGAGATACGCAGTATTTT

d_gene: .
abundance: once
j_gene: TRBJ2-3
v_gene: TRBV18
CDR3aa: CASSPPEWTDTQYF
CDR3nt: TGTGCCAGCTCACCACCGGAATGGACAGATACGCAGTATTTT

d_gene: .
abundance: .
j_gene: TRBJ1-1
v_gene: TRBV2
CDR3aa: CASSFIIVNTEAFF
CDR3nt: TGTGCCAGCAGTTTTATTATCGTAAACACTGAAGCTTTCTTT

d_gene: .
abundance: .
j_gene: TRBJ2-1
v_gene: TRBV28
CDR3aa: CASSSGPSKQFF
CDR3nt: TGTGCCAGCAGTTCCGGGCCTAGTAAGCAGTTCTTC

d_gene: TRBD1
abundance: once
j_gene: TRBJ2-7
v_gene: TRBV6-1
CDR3aa: CASSGLGNRGYEQYF
CDR3nt: TGTGCCAGCAGTGGTTTGGGGAACAGGGGGTACGAGCAGTACTTC

d_gene: TRBD2
abundance: once
j_gene: TRBJ2-3
v_gene: TRBV5-1
CDR3aa: CASHLSGRATSGPVVDTQYF
CDR3nt: TGCGCCAGCCACCTTAGCGGGAGGGCCACGTCCGGGCCGGTGGTAGATACGCAGTATTTT

d_gene: .
abundance: .
j_gene: TRBJ2-1
v_gene: TRBV10-3
CDR3aa: CAISESGDEQFF
CDR3nt: TGTGCCATCAGTGAGTCAGGGGATGAGCAGTTCTTC

d_gene: TRBD2
abundance: .
j_gene: TRBJ2-4
v_gene: TRBV5-4
CDR3aa: CASSLSGGLKNIQYF
CDR3nt: TGTGCCAGCAGCTTGAGCGGGGGGCTCAAAAACATTCAGTACTTC

d_gene: .
abundance: .
j_gene: TRBJ1-1
v_gene: TRBV6-6
CDR3aa: CASSYARDKRTEAFF
CDR3nt: TGTGCCAGCAGTTACGCCCGGGACAAGAGGACTGAAGCTTTCTTT